Following are 14 T cell receptor beta chains from one sample sequenced in a study of T-cell memory formation after mild COVID-19. MiXCR was run by TCRdb on the 5' RACE reads, yielding one entry per CDR3 protein. The data contain approximately 100,000 distinct CDR3 sequences, 11% of them singletons. Specimen: PBMCs or a T cell subset sorted from them (not recorded which). The receptors were gathered from a man aged 18 to 35 who had mild COVID-19 (a few samples of this study predate the infection). Cell type and time point are not known.

This clonotype was seen a few times. V is TRBV6-5 and J is TRBJ2-7; 7 bases agree with TRBD1. The CDR3 runs to 14 residues. V trimming: 5 bases; J trimming: 5 bases; junction bases outside the gene matches: 9. The germline gives CDR1 MNHEY, CDR2 SVGAGI. The CDR3 DNA sequence: TGTGCCAGCAGTCCAGGGACAGCCAGGAACGAGCAGTACTTC. Translated, it gives CASSPGTARNEQYF.

At least ten counts were recorded for this clonotype. The chain uses TRBV6-2 or TRBV6-3 and TRBJ1-1; the match to TRBD1 covers 8 bases. Trimming removed 5 bases from V and 7 bases from J; junction bases left unmatched: 15. Germline V gene sequence: CDR1 MNHEY, CDR2 SVGEGT. The CDR3 consists of 16 residues. The CDR3 DNA is TGTGCCAGCAGTCCCCGGACAGGGCCAAGTCAGGGTGAAGCTTTCTTT. Translation gives CASSPRTGPSQGEAFF.

Only a few counts were recorded for this clonotype. This chain links TRBV10-3 with TRBJ2-2, with 9 bases that match TRBD1. The J segment lost 7 bases and the V segment lost 10 bases, leaving 10 bases of the junction unmatched. This CDR3 contains 14 residues. Germline CDR1 reads ENHRY; CDR2 reads SYGVKD. The CDR3: CATVPGQGFGELFF. The CDR3 DNA reads TGTGCCACCGTACCGGGACAGGGTTTCGGGGAGCTGTTTTTT.

This clonotype showed up just a few times. The rearrangement joins TRBV6-2 or TRBV6-3 to TRBJ2-1; D uncertain. The V and J ends lost 6 bases and 10 bases respectively, with 7 bases between them. Germline V gene lookup returns CDR1 MNHEY and CDR2 SVGEGT. CDR3 length: 10 residues. DNA for the CDR3: TGTGCCAGCAGAGGGCCAGAGCAGTTCTTC. Encoded protein: CASRGPEQFF.

This clonotype occurred a few times. The chain recombines TRBV7-9 with TRBJ1-1; D is unresolved. Trimming removed 5 bases from V and 6 bases from J, with 10 bases in between. CDR1 and CDR2 from the germline V gene are SEHNR and FQNEAQ (reference sequence). This CDR3 has 12 residues. The CDR3 DNA reads TGTGCCAGCAGCGTAGGGAGTTCTGAAGCTTTCTTT. Its translation is CASSVGSSEAFF.

Only a few counts were recorded for this clonotype. The CDR3, as DNA: TGTGCCAGCAGTGGGAGCGACTCGAGCTCTGGGGCCAACGTCCTGACTTTC. It encodes CASSGSDSSSGANVLTF. This rearrangement joins TRBV12-3 or TRBV12-4 to TRBJ2-6; possible D gene TRBD2, 5 bases. This CDR3 comprises 17 residues. Trimming left V 5 bases short and J 0 bases short, with 14 bases between.

The V gene is TRBV13, the J gene TRBJ2-1, with 11 positions matching TRBD2. The ends lost 5 bases at V and 0 bases at J; junction bases unmatched: 15. Looked up from germline, CDR1 is PRHDT and CDR2 is FYEKMQ (reference sequence). CDR3 length: 20 residues. The DNA for the CDR3 is TGTGCCAGCAGCCAACCCTTTAGCGGGGGGGCCAAGAGCTCCTACAATGAGCAGTTCTTC. This sequence encodes CASSQPFSGGAKSSYNEQFF.

This clonotype has only a few counts. The chain couples TRBV7-3 to TRBJ2-3; 8 bases are a match to TRBD2. The germline V gene has CDR1 SGHTA and CDR2 FQGTGA. J gave up 1 base and V 5 bases, and 8 bases lay outside the gene matches. This CDR3 has 16 residues. CDR3 sequence reads: CASSPIAGSRTDTQYF. The DNA for the CDR3 is TGTGCCAGCAGCCCCATAGCGGGGAGCCGCACAGATACGCAGTATTTT.

This chain links TRBV7-6 with TRBJ2-7; 11 bases are a match to TRBD2. Germline V gene lookup returns CDR1 SGHVS and CDR2 FNYEAQ. The CDR3 spans 19 residues. The V segment lost 5 bases and the J segment 2 bases; nucleotides outside the gene matches: 17. The CDR3 region is CASSQGGTSGGPDPYEQYF. In DNA form, the CDR3 reads TGTGCCAGCAGCCAGGGGGGTACTAGCGGGGGCCCAGATCCCTACGAGCAGTACTTC.

The chain is built from TRBV6-2 or TRBV6-3 and TRBJ2-3; D might be TRBD2 (7 bases). CDR3 length: 15 amino acids. Trimming left V 6 bases short and J 1 base short, with 14 bases between. Germline CDR1 MNHEY, CDR2 SVGEGT. Written as DNA, the CDR3 is TGTGCCAGCAGGGTGCTAGGGGGGGGCACAGATACGCAGTATTTT. Protein product: CASRVLGGGTDTQYF.

The chain is built from TRBV7-2 and TRBJ2-5; 8 nucleotides line up with TRBD2. CDR3 length: 14 residues. After removal of 5 bases from V and 4 bases from J, the junction contained 6 bases not matched to a gene. In germline, CDR1 is SGHTA, CDR2 FQGNSA. For the CDR3, the DNA is TGTGCCAGCAGCCGACCGGGGGGGCCAGAGACCCAGTACTTC. Translation: CASSRPGGPETQYF.

Only a few counts were recorded for this clonotype. The rearrangement links TRBV7-9 to TRBJ2-7; either TRBD1 or TRBD2 may supply D (5 bases each). The CDR3 is made up of 16 amino acids. The ends were cut back, 0 bases at V and 0 bases at J, with 12 bases in the middle. Looked up from germline, CDR1 is SEHNR and CDR2 is FQNEAQ (reference sequence). For the CDR3, the DNA is TGTGCCAGCAGCTTAGCGAGGGGCACCTACTCCTACGAGCAGTACTTC. Protein: CASSLARGTYSYEQYF.

This clonotype was found a few times. This rearrangement joins TRBV27 to TRBJ2-3; 7 bases are shared with TRBD2. The CDR3 runs to 16 residues. CDR1 and CDR2 from the germline V gene are MNHEY and SMNVEV (reference sequence). With V trimmed by 1 base and J by 1 base, 5 bases remained unmatched. The CDR3 sequence is CASSLWAGDRTDTQYF. Here the CDR3 DNA reads TGTGCCAGCAGTTTATGGGCGGGGGACCGCACAGATACGCAGTATTTT.

The chain employs TRBV28 and TRBJ2-3; no clear D gene. Trimming cost V 7 bases and J 0 bases, with 14 bases left between them. CDR1 and CDR2 from the germline V gene are MDHEN and SYDVKM. This CDR3 comprises 15 residues. CDR3 coding DNA: TGTGCCAGCAACCTCGGCATCTCTAGCACAGATACGCAGTATTTT. Encoded protein: CASNLGISSTDTQYF.